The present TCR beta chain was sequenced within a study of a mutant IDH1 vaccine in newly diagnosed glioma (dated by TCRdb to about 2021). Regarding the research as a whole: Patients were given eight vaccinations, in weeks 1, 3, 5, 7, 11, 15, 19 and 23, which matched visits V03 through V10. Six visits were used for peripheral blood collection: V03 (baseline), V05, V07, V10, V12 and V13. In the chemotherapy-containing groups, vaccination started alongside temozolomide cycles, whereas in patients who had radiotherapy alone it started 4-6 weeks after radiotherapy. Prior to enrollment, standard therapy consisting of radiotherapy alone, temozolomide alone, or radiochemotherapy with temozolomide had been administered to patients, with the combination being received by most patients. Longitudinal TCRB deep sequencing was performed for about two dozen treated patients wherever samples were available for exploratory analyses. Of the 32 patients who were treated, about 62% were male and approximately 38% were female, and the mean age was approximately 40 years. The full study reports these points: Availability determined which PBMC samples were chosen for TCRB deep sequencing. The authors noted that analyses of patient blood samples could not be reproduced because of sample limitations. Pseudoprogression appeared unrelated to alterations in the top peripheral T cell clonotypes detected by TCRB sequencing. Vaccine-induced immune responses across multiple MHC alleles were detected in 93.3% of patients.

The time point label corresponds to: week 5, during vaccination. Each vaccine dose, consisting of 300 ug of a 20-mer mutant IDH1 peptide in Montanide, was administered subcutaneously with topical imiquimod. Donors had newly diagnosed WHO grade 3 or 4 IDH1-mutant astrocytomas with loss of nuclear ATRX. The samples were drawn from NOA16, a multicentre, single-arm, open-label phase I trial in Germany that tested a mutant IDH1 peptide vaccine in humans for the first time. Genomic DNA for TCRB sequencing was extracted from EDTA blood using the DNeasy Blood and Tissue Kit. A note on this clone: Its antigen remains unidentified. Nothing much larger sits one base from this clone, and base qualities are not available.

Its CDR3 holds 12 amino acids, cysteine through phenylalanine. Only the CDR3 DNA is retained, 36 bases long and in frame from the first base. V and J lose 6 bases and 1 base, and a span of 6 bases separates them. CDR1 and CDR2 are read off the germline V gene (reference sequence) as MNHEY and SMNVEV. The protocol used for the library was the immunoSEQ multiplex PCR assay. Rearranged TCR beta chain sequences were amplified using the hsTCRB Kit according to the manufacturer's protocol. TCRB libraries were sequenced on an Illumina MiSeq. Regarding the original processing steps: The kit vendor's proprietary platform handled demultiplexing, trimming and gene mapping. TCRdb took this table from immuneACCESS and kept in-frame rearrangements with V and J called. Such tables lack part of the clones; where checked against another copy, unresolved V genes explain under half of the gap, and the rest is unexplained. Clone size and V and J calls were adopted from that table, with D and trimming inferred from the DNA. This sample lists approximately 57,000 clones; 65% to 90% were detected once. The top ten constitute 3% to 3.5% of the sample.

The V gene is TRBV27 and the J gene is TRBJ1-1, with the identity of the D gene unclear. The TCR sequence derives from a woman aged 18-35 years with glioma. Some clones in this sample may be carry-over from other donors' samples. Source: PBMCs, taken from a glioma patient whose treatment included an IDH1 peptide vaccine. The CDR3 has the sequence CASSTTNTEAFF. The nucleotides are TGTGCCAGCAGCACCACGAACACTGAAGCTTTCTTT.